This TCR beta chain is from a study of blood T cells in healthy people across ages. Findings of the study overall: A roughly linear fall in TCR beta diversity per million T cells was seen with increasing age. Since the PBMCs were unsorted, naive and antigen-experienced cells could not be conclusively compared.

With respect to this clonotype: The target antigen is unknown.

The use of a sample-barcoded 5' primer and a J-beta primer mix characterized a second PCR of roughly 6 to 11 cycles. A single record per CDR3 protein comes from TCRdb applying MiXCR to the 5' RACE reads. The repertoire holds just under 750,000 distinct CDR3 sequences, with about 20% as singletons. This receptor was obtained from a man between 70 and 80 years old in good health. The material sequenced was blood.

The CDR3 loop is CATEGTVKNIQYF. The CDR3, as DNA: TGTGCCACCGAAGGGACAGTCAAAAACATTCAGTACTTC. J is TRBJ2-4 and V is TRBV28; 7 bases map to TRBD1. The V and J ends lost 10 bases and 3 bases, in that order; junction bases with no gene match: 6. The length of the CDR3 is 13 residues. Looked up from germline, CDR1 is MDHEN and CDR2 is SYDVKM. Supplemented by reference TRBV28 and TRBJ2-4, the full variable domain reads DVKVTQSSRYLVKRTGEKVFLECVQDMDHENMFWYRQDPGLGLRLIYFSYDVKMKEKGDIPEGYSVSREKKERFSLILESASTNQTSMYLCATEGTVKNIQYFGAGTRLSVL.